These 8 T cell receptor beta chains came from one sample sequenced in a study of T cells in Graves' hyperthyroidism and ophthalmopathy. RNA transcripts served as the template for amplifying TCR beta CDR3 regions. The primer set for the first-round RT-PCR of the TCR CDR3 was HTBI. TCRdb re-called the multiplex PCR reads through MiXCR, storing one row per CDR3 protein. The repertoire consists of around 100,000 distinct CDR3 sequences, with approximately 50% occurring once and the leading ten covering roughly 24%. The specimen was blood. These receptors all come from a man aged 40-55 years with Graves' hyperthyroidism.

In this sample, this clonotype turned up a few times. The chain couples TRBV28 to TRBJ1-1; the D is unclear. Trimming took 5 bases from V and 0 from J, leaving 7 bases between them. Germline CDR1 is MDHEN and CDR2 is SYDVKM. This CDR3 spans 13 amino acids. Here the CDR3 DNA reads TGTGCCAGCAGTCCCCCCATGAACACTGAAGCTTTCTTT. Amino acids: CASSPPMNTEAFF.

This clonotype has a handful of counts. This rearrangement joins TRBV20-1 to TRBJ2-4; 10 nucleotides agree with TRBD2. The germline gives CDR1 DFQATT, CDR2 SNEGSKA (reference sequence). The junction had 5 bases not matched to a gene; V was cut back by 4 bases and J by 2 bases. The CDR3 totals 15 residues. CDR3 sequence: CSATGLAVPKNIQYF. DNA of the CDR3: TGCAGTGCTACAGGACTAGCGGTGCCCAAAAACATTCAGTACTTC.

This clonotype came up many times. This chain links TRBV20-1 with TRBJ2-5; D not resolved. CDR3 size: 11 residues. The germline gives CDR1 DFQATT, CDR2 SNEGSKA (reference sequence). The V end was cut by 4 bases, the J end by 3 bases, with 6 bases between. The CDR3 nucleotides read TGCAGTGCTATACTAAAAGAGACCCAGTACTTC. Its translation is CSAILKETQYF.

This clonotype was seen many times. The chain couples TRBV19 to TRBJ1-2; D remains ambiguous. The CDR3 totals 13 residues. Per germline, CDR1 LNHDA and CDR2 SQIVND (reference sequence). Deletions cut 4 bases from V and 7 bases from J, with 13 bases between. The CDR3 is CASSSQAIPGYTF. CDR3 in DNA: TGTGCCAGTAGTAGTCAGGCCATTCCTGGCTACACCTTC.

This clonotype was recorded only once. One end of the junction is discordant with germline, which a read error may explain. CDR3 residues: CASSGRGTEAF. CDR3 bases: TGTGCCAGCAGCGGACGAGGAACTGAAGCTTTC. The rearrangement links TRBV11-3 to TRBJ1-2; no clear D gene. The CDR3 consists of 11 residues. CDR1 SGHNT and CDR2 YENEEA come from the germline V gene.

At least ten counts were recorded for this clonotype. The chain employs TRBV28 and TRBJ2-1; D call uncertain. Germline CDR1 is MDHEN and CDR2 is SYDVKM. Trimming left V 6 bases short and J 3 bases short, with 9 bases between. This CDR3 comprises 13 residues. The CDR3 sequence: CASSPEIYNEQFF. DNA for the CDR3: TGTGCCAGCAGCCCCGAGATCTACAATGAGCAGTTCTTC. The complete variable domain, with remaining parts taken from reference TRBV28 and TRBJ2-1, reads DVKVTQSSRYLVKRTGEKVFLECVQDMDHENMFWYRQDPGLGLRLIYFSYDVKMKEKGDIPEGYSVSREKKERFSLILESASTNQTSMYLCASSPEIYNEQFFGPGTRLTVL.

This clonotype was counted at least ten times. The chain combines TRBV15 with TRBJ2-3; 7 bases map to TRBD2. J gave up 2 bases and V 4 bases, and 9 bases lay outside the gene matches. Germline lookup yields CDR1 LNHNV and CDR2 YYDKDF (reference sequence). There are 16 residues in the CDR3. CDR3 nucleotides: TGTGCCACCAGCACCCGGGGGAGGGTTAACACAGATACGCAGTATTTT. Amino acids: CATSTRGRVNTDTQYF. The full variable domain, completed using reference TRBV15 and TRBJ2-3, is DAMVIQNPRYQVTQFGKPVTLSCSQTLNHNVMYWYQQKSSQAPKLLFHYYDKDFNNEADTPDNFQSRRPNTSFCFLDIRSPGLGDTAMYLCATSTRGRVNTDTQYFGPGTRLTVL.

The CDR3 bases are TGTGCCATCAGTGAATATCGGGACTATGGCTACACCTTC. Translated: CAISEYRDYGYTF. The chain joins TRBV10-3 to TRBJ1-2; D call uncertain. Germline CDR1 and CDR2: ENHRY and SYGVKD. V was shortened by 3 bases and J by 3 bases, with 8 bases between the two germline ends. The CDR3 consists of 13 residues.